This T cell receptor (beta chain) was found in a study of shared clonotypes between healthy human individuals. Generated by immunoSEQ multiplex PCR, the TCRdb table keeps only in-frame clones and is missing some. The sample gives hundreds of thousands of clones, around 78% of which show up once; around 12% is in the top ten. Every one of the donors was a Caucasian adult that lived in Nashville, Tennessee. Trimming removed 7 bases from V and 5 bases from J, with 19 bases in between. Germline V gene lookup returns CDR1 SGDLS and CDR2 YYNGEE. The CDR3 runs to 15 residues. V gene TRBV9 combines with J gene TRBJ2-1; tentative D call: TRBD2 (5 bases). The material sequenced was PBMCs. The clonotype originates from a woman in her thirties or forties in good health. Some clones in this sample may be carry-over from other donors' samples. The CDR3 sequence is CASRPFGGGDNEQFF. CDR3 DNA sequence: TGTGCCAGCCGACCCTTTGGCGGAGGAGACAATGAGCAGTTCTTC.